The T cell receptor beta chain described here comes from a study of blood T cell repertoires in COVID-19. Study-level information: The samples span acute and convalescent COVID-19 from the United States, Italy and Spain.

The V end lost 9 bases, the J end lost 8 bases, and 16 bases lay between the germline ends. The germline V gene has CDR1 KGHDR and CDR2 SFDVKD. There are 13 residues in the CDR3. Original methodology: Estimation of nucleated cell counts was performed using reference gene primer amplification. Clones were sequenced by immunoSEQ multiplex PCR, and TCRdb holds only the in-frame ones, with some missing. The V and J calls and clone size come from that table; D and trimming were worked out from the DNA. The sample contains roughly 280,000 clones, just under 90% of which appear only once. The study drew participants aged about 18 to 89 years from some 24 US areas. Cohort allocation depended upon clinical history that participants reported.

The sequencing sample was made of PBMCs or T cells enriched from blood (not recorded which). The chain is built from TRBV24-1 and TRBJ2-4; D is possibly TRBD1 (7 bases). The sequence was obtained from a woman aged 30 to 39 with acute COVID-19. Here the CDR3 reads CATRGQGEDIQYF. Written as DNA, the CDR3 is TGTGCCACCCGCGGGCAGGGGGAGGACATTCAGTACTTC.